This T cell receptor (beta chain) was sequenced during a study of cytomegalovirus exposure and HLA in healthy donors. As for the study in general: In a previous analysis, approximately 110 million unique TCR beta sequences were found from 150 million to 200 million T cells.

It was with 60 Vbeta and 13 Jbeta primers that the PCR ran. Here immunoSEQ multiplex PCR was the method, and the copy in TCRdb shows in-frame clones only, minus some. The sample carries some 120,000 clones, 70% to 80% recorded once. The CDR3 consists of 15 residues. Per the germline V gene, CDR1 is SGHDT and CDR2 is YYEEEE. Trimming removed 2 bases at V and 5 bases at J, with 16 bases between. Input material: PBMCs. The source of this sequence is a man aged 35-49 years in good health and CMV-seropositive. V usage is TRBV5-6 and J usage is TRBJ2-5; no clear D. The CDR3, as DNA: TGTGCCAGCAGCTTTAAGGCAGGCTTCATGGAGACCCAGTACTTC. Its protein product is CASSFKAGFMETQYF.